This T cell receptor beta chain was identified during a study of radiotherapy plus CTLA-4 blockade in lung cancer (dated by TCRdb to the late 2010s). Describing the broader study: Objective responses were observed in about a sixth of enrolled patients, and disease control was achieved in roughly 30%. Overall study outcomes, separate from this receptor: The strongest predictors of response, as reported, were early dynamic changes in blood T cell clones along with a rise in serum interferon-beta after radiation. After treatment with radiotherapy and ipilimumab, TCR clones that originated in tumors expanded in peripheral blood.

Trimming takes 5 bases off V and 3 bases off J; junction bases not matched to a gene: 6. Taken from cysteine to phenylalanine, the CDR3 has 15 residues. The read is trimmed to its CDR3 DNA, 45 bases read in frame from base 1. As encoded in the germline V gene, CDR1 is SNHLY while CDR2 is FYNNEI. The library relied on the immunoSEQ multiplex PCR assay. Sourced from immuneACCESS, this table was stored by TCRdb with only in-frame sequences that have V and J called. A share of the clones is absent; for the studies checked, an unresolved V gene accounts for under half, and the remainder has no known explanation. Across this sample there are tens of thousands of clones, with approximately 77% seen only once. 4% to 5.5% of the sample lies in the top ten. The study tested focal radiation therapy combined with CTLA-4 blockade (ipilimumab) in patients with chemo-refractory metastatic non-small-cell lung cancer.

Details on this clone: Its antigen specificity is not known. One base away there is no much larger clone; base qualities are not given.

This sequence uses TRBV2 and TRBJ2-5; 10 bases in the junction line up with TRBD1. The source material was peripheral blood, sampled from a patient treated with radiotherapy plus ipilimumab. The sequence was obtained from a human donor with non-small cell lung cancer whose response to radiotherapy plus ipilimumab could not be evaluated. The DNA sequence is TGTGCCAGCAGTCCAAGCGGGACAGGGGAAGAGACCCAGTACTTC. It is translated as CASSPSGTGEETQYF. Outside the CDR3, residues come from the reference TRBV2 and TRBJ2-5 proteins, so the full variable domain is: EPEVTQTPSHQVTQMGQEVILRCVPISNHLYFYWYRQILGQKVEFLVSFYNNEISEKSEIFDDQFSVERPDGSNFTLKIRSTKLEDSAMYFCASSPSGTGEETQYFGPGTRLLVL.